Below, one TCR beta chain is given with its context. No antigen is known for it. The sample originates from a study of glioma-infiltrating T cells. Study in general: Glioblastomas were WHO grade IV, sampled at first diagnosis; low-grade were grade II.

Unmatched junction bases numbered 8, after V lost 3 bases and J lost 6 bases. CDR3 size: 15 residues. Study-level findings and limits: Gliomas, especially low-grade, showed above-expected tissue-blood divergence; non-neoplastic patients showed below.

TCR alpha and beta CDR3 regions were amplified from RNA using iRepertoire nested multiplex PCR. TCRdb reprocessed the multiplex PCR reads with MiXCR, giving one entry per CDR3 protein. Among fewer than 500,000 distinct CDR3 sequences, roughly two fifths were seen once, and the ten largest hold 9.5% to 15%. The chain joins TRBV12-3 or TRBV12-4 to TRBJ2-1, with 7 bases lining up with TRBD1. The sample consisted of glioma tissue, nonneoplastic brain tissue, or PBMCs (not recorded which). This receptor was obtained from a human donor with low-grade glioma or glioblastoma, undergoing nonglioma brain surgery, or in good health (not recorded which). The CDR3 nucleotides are TGTGCCAGCAGTTTCGACAGGGAGAGTTTCAATGAGCAGTTCTTC. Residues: CASSFDRESFNEQFF.